This T cell receptor (beta chain) was profiled in a study of post-analysis software for immune sequencing data. Regarding the study as a whole: F measure showed strong co-clustering of same-batch samples. In patients, TRBV5-6, TRBV5-1 and TRBV20-1 belonged to five TRBV segments found more frequently than in controls.

Unique molecular identifiers were carried by the TCR beta cDNA libraries. One entry per CDR3 protein, called by TCRdb with MiXCR from the PCR reads. The repertoire holds about 380,000 distinct CDR3 sequences, with less than 40% as singletons. Germline assignment: CDR1 SGHTA and CDR2 FQGNSA. CDR3 length: 14 residues. Trimming shortened V by 1 base and J by 5 bases, and 9 bases separated the two germline ends. This clonotype was seen a few times. Its target is unknown. The receptor was derived from a girl aged 10 to 17 with multiple sclerosis. Specimen: blood. The rearrangement uses TRBV7-2 and TRBJ2-1, with D tentatively TRBD1 (5 bases). The CDR3 sequence is CASSLVGRDNEQFF. The CDR3 bases are TGTGCCAGCAGCTTAGTAGGCAGGGACAATGAGCAGTTCTTC.